This T cell receptor (beta chain) derives from a study of T cells in Graves' hyperthyroidism and ophthalmopathy (dated by TCRdb to between 2019 and 2020). With regard to the full study: To identify TCR V-J signatures that set the groups apart, the researchers used a discovery cohort of about a hundred patients, made up of 43 with Graves' ophthalmopathy and about 60 with stable Graves' hyperthyroidism. An independent validation cohort of under 20 hyperthyroidism patients and over 15 patients who later progressed to ophthalmopathy tested prospective prediction of ophthalmopathy. The 75 to 100 discovery patients were randomly divided into training and test sets at a 7:3 ratio. The study also compared thyroid tissue and blood T-cell repertoires from several Graves' hyperthyroidism patients. Following sampling, methimazole starting at 30 mg daily was given to hyperthyroidism patients, and high-dose intravenous methylprednisolone was given to ophthalmopathy patients. The paper reports TCR Vbeta CDR3 sequencing of some 140 peripheral blood samples: 40 or so ophthalmopathy, approximately 74 hyperthyroidism and approximately 17 progressor patients.

Overall study outcomes, separate from this receptor: Ophthalmopathy was separated from stable hyperthyroidism by a 13 V-J signature model, with around 90% sensitivity and 81% to 82% specificity obtained in cross-validation and 80%/75% obtained in testing. In validation, the model predicted progression to ophthalmopathy with approximately 69% sensitivity and approximately 72% specificity, a median of roughly seven months before onset. No statistical method was used to set the sample size in advance, and investigators knew the group allocation. Most expanded thyroid clonotypes (frequency above 0.001) were also detected in blood, suggesting blood repertoires may reflect thyroid immune responses.

The TCR beta CDR3 regions were amplified from the RNA transcripts. The TCR CDR3 was subjected to a first round of RT-PCR using the HTBI primer set and the Qiagen OneStep RT-PCR kit. Libraries were constructed in a second round of multiplex PCR, after which size selection and purification were performed. The libraries were sequenced on an Illumina HiSeq2000 using paired-end 100 bp reads. Per the source publication's procedure: SOAPnuke was used to process the raw data, with reads discarded if the reads contained adapters or uncalled bases, had a mean Phred below 15, or lacked an exact constant-primer or identifier match. High-quality paired reads were merged with COPE v1.2.5, and unique nucleotide sequences were defined as clonotypes. MiTCR v1.1 was used to align clonotypes to the IMGT TRBV, TRBD and TRBJ reference segments. The analysis included only V-J combinations with a frequency above 0.0001, which together covered around 99% of the repertoires. A TCS score was defined as the ratio between F50 (clonal expansion) and ExV (chaos), using BLOSUM62-based TCRdist between CDR3 peptides within each V-J. Welch's t-statistics and random forest reduced 514 V-J features to fewer than 15, which were used in a naive Bayes classifier (R e1071). TCRdb cleaned the public reads at Q25 with fastp, built clones with MiXCR and kept in-frame beta chains. Every distinct CDR3 protein forms one entry, paired with its most common genes and DNA. The V and J calls, along with clone size, are taken from TCRdb and not from the paper's own processing. The sample yields around 540,000 distinct CDR3 sequences; 35% to 55% were counted once. The ten biggest clones cover approximately 8.2% of the sample.

Graves' hyperthyroidism was defined as stable when no progression to ophthalmopathy occurred over 18 months of follow-up. Hyperthyroidism patients were newly diagnosed, had a disease duration of under 2 months, and were aged 18 to 65 years. Exclusion was applied to patients with uncontrolled infections, other autoimmune diseases, pregnancy or lactation. Diagnoses relied on clinical symptoms, serum thyroxine and TRAb, thyroid ultrasound and orbital computed tomography. Total RNA was extracted with Trizol reagent, and quality was checked on an Agilent 2100 Bioanalyzer. A remark on this clonotype: Its antigen is currently not known. Base qualities are not at hand, and no much larger clone is one base apart.

From the cysteine up to the phenylalanine, the CDR3 has a length of 16 residues. Of all the DNA, just the CDR3 is kept, 48 bases in frame from base 1. In the germline V gene (reference sequence), CDR1 corresponds to SGHAT and CDR2 to FQDESV. Cut back by 5 bases and 5 bases, the V and J ends lie 22 bases apart. Recombination connected TRBV11-1 to TRBJ2-7; TRBD1 could be the D gene, as 6 bases match. The source material was peripheral blood or thyroid tissue (not recorded which). The receptor comes from a woman aged 18-29 years with Graves' hyperthyroidism. Donor details come from another sample of the same person, matched by shared clones. The CDR3 is CASSPIPTGRSHEQYF. The DNA reads as follows: TGTGCCAGCAGCCCCATACCCACAGGGAGATCCCACGAGCAGTACTTC.